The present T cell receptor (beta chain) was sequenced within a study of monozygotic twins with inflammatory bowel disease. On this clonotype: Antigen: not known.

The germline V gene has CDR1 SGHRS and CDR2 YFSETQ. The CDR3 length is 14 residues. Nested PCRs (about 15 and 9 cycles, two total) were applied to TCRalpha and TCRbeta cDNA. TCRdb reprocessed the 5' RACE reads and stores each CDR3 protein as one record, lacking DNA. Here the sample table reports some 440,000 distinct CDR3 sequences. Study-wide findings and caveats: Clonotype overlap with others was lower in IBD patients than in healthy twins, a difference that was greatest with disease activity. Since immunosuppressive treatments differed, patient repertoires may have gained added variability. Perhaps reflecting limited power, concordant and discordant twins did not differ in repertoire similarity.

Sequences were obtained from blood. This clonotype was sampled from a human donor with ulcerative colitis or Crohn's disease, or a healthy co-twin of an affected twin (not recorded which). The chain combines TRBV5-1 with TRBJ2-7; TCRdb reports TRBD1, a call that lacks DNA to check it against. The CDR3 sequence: CASRGQDNSYEQYF.